The subject of this entry is one T cell receptor (beta chain). Trimming left V 5 bases short and J 0 bases short, with 17 bases between. Germline V gene sequence: CDR1 LNHDA, CDR2 SQIVND (reference sequence). The CDR3 runs 16 residues. The sample is drawn from a study of blood T cell repertoires in COVID-19. Clones were read by immunoSEQ multiplex PCR, and TCRdb kept only the in-frame ones, dropping some. Here the sample spans about 94,000 clones, roughly 84% being singletons. Specimen: peripheral blood. The clonotype was recovered from a woman of 80 years or more with acute or convalescent COVID-19. The chain couples TRBV19 to TRBJ2-7; possibly TRBD1 for D (5 bases). CDR3 residues: CASSQAGAGPSYEQYF. The DNA for the CDR3 is TGTGCCAGTAGTCAAGCCGGCGCAGGGCCCTCCTACGAGCAGTACTTC.